The 25 T cell receptor beta chains below all came from one sample that was sequenced in a study of blood T cell repertoires in COVID-19. Generated by immunoSEQ multiplex PCR, the TCRdb table keeps only in-frame clones and is missing some. Seen here are 240,000 or so clones, around 87% observed once, and the top ten hold about 2.9%. Sequenced: peripheral blood. These receptors were taken from a woman aged 30 to 39 who had recovered from COVID-19.

Note on this clone: The junction does not match germline at one end; this may be a read error. The chain carries TRBV19 and TRBJ1-1; weak D call: TRBD1 (6 bases). The CDR3 covers 16 residues. CDR1 is LNHDA, CDR2 SQIVND, per germline (reference sequence). CDR3 in amino acids: CASRIGTGTMNTEAFF. The CDR3 DNA follows: TGTGCCAGTAGAATAGGAACAGGGACCATGAACACTGAAGCTTTCTTT.

This clone was detected only a few times. V gene TRBV7-9 combines with J gene TRBJ1-1; weak D call: TRBD1 (5 bases). Deletions cut 4 bases from V and 7 bases from J, with 16 bases between. The CDR3 is 14 amino acids. CDR1 and CDR2 (germline): SEHNR, FQNEAQ (reference sequence). CDR3 nucleotide sequence: TGTGCCAGCAGCTCGGGTGGGGGGAGATATGAAGCTTTCTTT. It specifies CASSSGGGRYEAFF.

V is TRBV19 and J is TRBJ2-7, with D unresolved. The germline V gene has CDR1 LNHDA and CDR2 SQIVND (reference sequence). The CDR3 has 12 residues. The V and J ends lost 3 bases and 9 bases respectively, with 12 bases between them. CDR3: CASSIAHEVQYF. The CDR3 DNA follows: TGTGCCAGTAGTATTGCCCACGAGGTGCAGTACTTC.

The chain employs TRBV27 and TRBJ2-7; a possible D gene is TRBD2 (6 bases). The length of the CDR3 is 14 residues. The V end lost 3 bases, the J end lost 6 bases, and 15 bases lay between the germline ends. CDR1 and CDR2 (germline): MNHEY, SMNVEV (reference sequence). The CDR3 DNA is TGTGCCAGCAGTTTCGGGACTCCAGGGCTCGAGCAGTACTTC. This encodes CASSFGTPGLEQYF.

J is TRBJ1-5 and V is TRBV5-1; 12 bases fit TRBD1. The CDR3 is 19 residues long. The germline V gene has CDR1 SGHRS and CDR2 YFSETQ. After removal of 4 bases from V and 1 base from J, the junction contained 12 bases not matched to a gene. DNA of the CDR3: TGCGCCAGCAGCACGTGGGGACAGGGGGCCGTTCCCAGCAATCAGCCCCAGCATTTT. This codes for CASSTWGQGAVPSNQPQHF.

The rearrangement uses TRBV5-6 and TRBJ2-5; 7 positions agree with TRBD1. Trimming took 4 bases from V and 7 from J; bases not matched to a gene: 10. The CDR3 has 14 residues. CDR1 and CDR2 from the germline V gene are SGHDT and YYEEEE. The CDR3 loop is CASSQGQALGTQYF. Here the CDR3 DNA reads TGTGCCAGCAGCCAAGGACAGGCTTTGGGGACCCAGTACTTC.

The chain couples TRBV6-2 or TRBV6-3 to TRBJ1-1, with a tentative D call TRBD1 (5 bases). V shed 7 bases and J shed 5 bases, with 23 bases lying between them. CDR3 length equals 16 residues. Germline CDR1 MNHEY, CDR2 SVGEGT. The CDR3 here is CASNPRNGPGVTEAFF. Here the CDR3 DNA reads TGTGCCAGCAACCCGAGAAACGGGCCGGGGGTGACTGAAGCTTTCTTT.

V usage is TRBV5-1 and J usage is TRBJ1-1; tentatively, D is TRBD1 (6 bases). V lost 3 bases to trimming and J lost 4 bases, with 16 bases between them. This CDR3 region has 15 residues. Looked up from germline, CDR1 is SGHRS and CDR2 is YFSETQ. The CDR3 DNA reads as TGCGCCAGCAGCTCCGGACCAGGGGAGAGCACTGAAGCTTTCTTT. This translates into CASSSGPGESTEAFF.

The V and J genes are TRBV5-1 and TRBJ2-1, with TRBD1 matching over 7 bases. The V gene end was trimmed by 3 bases and the J gene end by 3 bases; junction bases not matched to a gene: 6. The CDR3 length is 15 residues. Germline V CDR1 and CDR2: SGHRS, YFSETQ. The CDR3 loop reads CASSSSPGGYNEQFF. CDR3 nucleotides: TGCGCCAGCAGCTCTAGCCCAGGGGGCTACAATGAGCAGTTCTTC.

The genes are TRBV7-2 and TRBJ2-5; 7 nucleotides match TRBD1. CDR3 length: 16 residues. V lost 5 bases, J lost 1 base, and 10 bases stayed unmatched. The germline V gene encodes CDR1 SGHTA and CDR2 FQGNSA. CDR3 residues: CASSPGAGGSQETQYF. In nucleotides, the CDR3 is TGTGCCAGCAGCCCCGGGGCAGGGGGATCCCAAGAGACCCAGTACTTC. Full variable domain (missing parts from reference TRBV7-2 and TRBJ2-5): GAGVSQSPSNKVTEKGKDVELRCDPISGHTALYWYRQSLGQGLEFLIYFQGNSAPDKSGLPSDRFSAERTGGSVSTLTIQRTQQEDSAVYLCASSPGAGGSQETQYFGPGTRLLVL.

This clone was seen only a few times. CDR3: CASRTTGVATEAFF. In DNA, the CDR3 is TGTGCCAGCAGAACCACAGGGGTCGCGACTGAAGCTTTCTTT. The genes are TRBV6-5 and TRBJ1-1, with 7 bases lining up with TRBD1. Germline CDR1 reads MNHEY; CDR2 reads SVGAGI. Germline trimming cut 6 bases from V and 5 bases from J; bases unmatched to any gene: 9. There are 14 residues in the CDR3.

This clone appeared once. The J gene is TRBJ1-1, the V gene TRBV29-1; possible D gene TRBD1, 6 bases. V lost 6 bases and J lost 2, with 16 bases in between. CDR1 is SQVTM, CDR2 ANQGSEA, per germline. This CDR3 comprises 14 residues. CDR3 bases: TGCAGCGTCCAACCGGGACACCAAAACACTGAAGCTTTCTTT. The encoded protein is CSVQPGHQNTEAFF.

This clone turned up a few times. J is TRBJ2-5 and V is TRBV11-2; 7 bases are a match to TRBD2. V gave up 1 base and J gave up 4 bases; unmatched junction bases: 9. From germline, CDR1 is SGHAT and CDR2 FQNNGV. This CDR3 is built from 16 residues. CDR3: CASSLVLGGGGETQYF. In DNA form, the CDR3 reads TGTGCCAGCAGCTTAGTCCTTGGCGGGGGAGGAGAGACCCAGTACTTC.

This chain connects TRBV7-6 to TRBJ1-4, with 11 bases that match TRBD1. CDR1 and CDR2 (germline): SGHVS, FNYEAQ. V lost 3 bases and J lost 8; bases outside the gene matches: 5. The CDR3 contains 15 residues. The CDR3 spells CASSFGQGAREKLFF. CDR3 in DNA: TGTGCCAGCAGCTTTGGACAGGGGGCCAGGGAAAAACTGTTTTTT.

V and J are TRBV5-1 and TRBJ2-3; perhaps TRBD2 as D (6 bases). CDR1 SGHRS and CDR2 YFSETQ come from the germline V gene. This CDR3 region has 15 residues. V was cut by 4 bases and J by 1 base, with 13 bases left in between. CDR3 in amino acids: CASSLGAGRTDTQYF. CDR3 in DNA: TGCGCCAGCAGCCTTGGGGCGGGGCGCACAGATACGCAGTATTTT.

The chain recombines TRBV28 with TRBJ2-7; tentatively, D is TRBD1 (6 bases). CDR1 and CDR2 (germline): MDHEN, SYDVKM. V was clipped by 6 bases and J by 6 bases, with 9 bases between them. The CDR3 consists of 11 residues. CDR3 DNA sequence: TGTGCCAGCAGGGGGGACACCGAGCAGTACTTC. Translation gives CASRGDTEQYF. Complete variable domain (other parts from reference TRBV28 and TRBJ2-7): DVKVTQSSRYLVKRTGEKVFLECVQDMDHENMFWYRQDPGLGLRLIYFSYDVKMKEKGDIPEGYSVSREKKERFSLILESASTNQTSMYLCASRGDTEQYFGPGTRLTVT.

The chain combines TRBV18 with TRBJ1-1; D is unclear. The CDR3 sequence is 16 residues long. Trimming took off 0 bases at V and 1 base at J, with 12 bases between the two ends. Germline V CDR1 and CDR2: KGHSH, LQKENI. CDR3 residues: CASSPPNGRGNTEAFF. The CDR3 DNA reads as TGTGCCAGCTCACCACCCAATGGTCGGGGGAACACTGAAGCTTTCTTT.

The rearrangement uses TRBV7-3 and TRBJ1-1, with a possible D match to TRBD1 (5 bases). Trimming cost V 5 bases and J 4 bases, with 14 bases left between them. Germline CDR1 SGHTA, CDR2 FQGTGA. The CDR3 covers 14 residues. The CDR3 coding sequence is TGTGCCAGCAGCCCTGCGGGGGTCGCCACTGAAGCTTTCTTT. This codes for CASSPAGVATEAFF.

The V gene is TRBV6-5, the J gene TRBJ1-1, with TRBD1 identical over 9 bases. With V trimmed by 5 bases and J by 5 bases, 9 bases remained unmatched. CDR1 MNHEY and CDR2 SVGAGI come from the germline V gene. The CDR3 is made up of 15 amino acids. The CDR3 protein is CASSPLDRGSTEAFF. Here the CDR3 DNA reads TGTGCCAGCAGTCCCCTGGACAGGGGAAGTACTGAAGCTTTCTTT.

The chain recombines TRBV20-1 with TRBJ2-7; 9 bases match TRBD1. Germline CDR1 and CDR2: DFQATT and SNEGSKA (reference sequence). There are 11 residues in the CDR3. V lost 6 bases to trimming and J lost 7 bases; unmatched junction nucleotides: 4. The CDR3 loop is CSAKTGGEQYF. DNA of the CDR3: TGCAGTGCAAAGACAGGGGGGGAGCAGTACTTC.

This clone occurred many times. The V and J genes are TRBV19 and TRBJ1-4; 10 bases are a match to TRBD1. Germline V lookup: CDR1 LNHDA, CDR2 SQIVND (reference sequence). The CDR3 is 17 amino acids. With 5 bases clipped from V and 7 bases from J, the junction kept 13 bases outside the gene matches. The CDR3: CASSSYSSGQGSEKLFF. Here the CDR3 DNA reads TGTGCCAGTAGTTCATATTCCTCGGGACAGGGGAGTGAAAAACTGTTTTTT.

This clone was recorded a few times. This chain joins TRBV7-2 and TRBJ2-7, with TRBD1 matching 12 bases. The CDR3 is 15 amino acids. J gave up 7 bases and V 5 bases, and 9 bases lay outside the gene matches. Germline CDR1 SGHTA, CDR2 FQGNSA. The CDR3 DNA sequence: TGTGCCAGCAGCATGGGGACAGGGGGCTCTCGTGAGCAGTACTTC. Its translation is CASSMGTGGSREQYF.

The chain is built from TRBV2 and TRBJ2-5; 9 bases match TRBD1. From germline, CDR1 is SNHLY and CDR2 FYNNEI. The CDR3 is made up of 14 amino acids. V shed 8 bases and J 4 bases; nucleotides not matched to a gene: 8. The CDR3 loop is CASSLGGQGETQYF. The CDR3 nucleotides are TGTGCCAGCTCCTTAGGGGGACAGGGAGAGACCCAGTACTTC.

The J gene is TRBJ2-7, the V gene TRBV6-7; 8 bases are shared with TRBD1. TRBV6-7 belongs to the ORF category, with a function that is uncertain. The trim removed 8 bases at V and 7 bases at J, leaving 10 bases unmatched. The CDR3 runs to 13 residues. In nucleotides, the CDR3 is TGTGCCAGCCCCGGGACAGGTATTGGGGAGCAGTACTTC. Residues: CASPGTGIGEQYF.

J is TRBJ2-1 and V is TRBV18, with TRBD1 matching 9 bases. J lost 12 bases, V lost 4 bases, and 7 bases had no gene match. Looked up from germline, CDR1 is KGHSH and CDR2 is LQKENI. This CDR3 region has 13 residues. The CDR3 region is CASSQKGQGGQFF. As DNA, the CDR3 is TGTGCCAGCTCACAAAAGGGACAGGGAGGGCAGTTCTTC.